The clone carrying this TCR beta chain has a count of ten or more. Its antigen is as yet unknown. There are 15 residues in the CDR3. The germline V gene encodes CDR1 MNHEY and CDR2 SMNVEV (reference sequence). Trimming left V 6 bases short and J 1 base short, with 15 bases between. This sample was taken from a study of T cells in Graves' hyperthyroidism and ophthalmopathy. Regarding the study as a whole: A model of 13 V-J features distinguished ophthalmopathy from stable hyperthyroidism. The model's output predicted ophthalmopathy at a median of around 6.9 months prior to onset.

Subjects aged 18 to 65 presented with newly diagnosed hyperthyroidism of less than 2 months' duration. Cells are PBMCs isolated from around 9.4 ml of fresh blood. Amplified regions were TCR beta CDR3 sequences from RNA transcripts. Carried out on the TCR CDR3, a first-round RT-PCR used the HTBI primer set. TCRdb recomputed calls from the multiplex PCR reads with MiXCR, one row per CDR3 protein. The data contain under 750,000 distinct CDR3 sequences, 18% of them singletons. The chain employs TRBV27 and TRBJ1-1, with D perhaps TRBD1 (6 bases). This TCR came from a woman aged 50 to 65 with Graves' hyperthyroidism that later progressed to Graves' ophthalmopathy. Source material: blood. CDR3 coding DNA: TGTGCCAGCAGCCCGCTCGAGACAGGGAACACTGAAGCTTTCTTT. This codes for CASSPLETGNTEAFF.